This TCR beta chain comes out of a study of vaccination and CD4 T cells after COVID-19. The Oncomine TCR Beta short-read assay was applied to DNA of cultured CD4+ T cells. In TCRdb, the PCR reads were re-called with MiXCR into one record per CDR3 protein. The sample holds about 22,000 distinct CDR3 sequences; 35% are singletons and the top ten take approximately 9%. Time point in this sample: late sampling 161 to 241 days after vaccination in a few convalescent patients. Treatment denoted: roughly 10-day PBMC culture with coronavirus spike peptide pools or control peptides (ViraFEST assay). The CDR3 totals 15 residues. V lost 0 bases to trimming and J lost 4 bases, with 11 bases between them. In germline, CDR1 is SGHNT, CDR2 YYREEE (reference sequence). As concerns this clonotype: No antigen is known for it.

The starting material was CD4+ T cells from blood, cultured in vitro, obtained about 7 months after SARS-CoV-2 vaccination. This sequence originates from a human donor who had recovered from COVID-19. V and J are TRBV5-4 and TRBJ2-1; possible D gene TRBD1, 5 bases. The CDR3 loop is CASSLGRASYNEQFF. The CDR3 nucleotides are TGTGCCAGCAGCTTGGGCAGGGCTTCATACAATGAGCAGTTCTTC.